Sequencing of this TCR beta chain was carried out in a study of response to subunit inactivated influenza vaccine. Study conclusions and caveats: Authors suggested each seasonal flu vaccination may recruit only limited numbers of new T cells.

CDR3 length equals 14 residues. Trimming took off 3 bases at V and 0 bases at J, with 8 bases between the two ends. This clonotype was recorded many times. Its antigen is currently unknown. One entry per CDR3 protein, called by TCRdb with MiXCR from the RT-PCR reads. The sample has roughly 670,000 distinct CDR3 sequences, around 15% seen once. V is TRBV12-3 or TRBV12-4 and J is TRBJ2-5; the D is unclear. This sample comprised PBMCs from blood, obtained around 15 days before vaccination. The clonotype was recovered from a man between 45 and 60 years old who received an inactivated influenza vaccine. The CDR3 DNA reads TGTGCCAGCAGTTTTTCATCCTACCAAGAGACCCAGTACTTC. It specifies CASSFSSYQETQYF.